The next 6 T cell receptor beta chains were all read from a single sample in a study of blood T cell repertoires in COVID-19 (dated by TCRdb to about 2020). Receptor amplification or capture employed the immunoSEQ multiplex PCR assay. Here the immuneACCESS table is served through TCRdb, limited to in-frame sequences with V and J called. Missing clones are a known gap in these copies; in checked studies unresolved V genes cover under half, and the rest lacks a known reason. In all, the sample holds 300,000 to 450,000 clones, and over 75% of those were seen once. The ten largest account for about 9.4% of the sample. The sequencing sample was made of peripheral blood. These receptor sequences come from a woman aged 25 to 39 with COVID-19, enrolled during active disease.

The chain joins TRBV19 to TRBJ2-2; 7 positions agree with TRBD1. Per germline, CDR1 LNHDA and CDR2 SQIVND (reference sequence). Unmatched junction bases numbered 8, after V lost 5 bases and J lost 5 bases. There are 15 residues in the CDR3. The CDR3 here is CASSRGQVGTGELFF. CDR3 nucleotide sequence: TGTGCCAGTAGTCGAGGACAGGTTGGGACCGGGGAGCTGTTTTTT.

The J gene is TRBJ1-2, the V gene TRBV30; possibly TRBD1 for D (5 bases). Trimming removed 3 bases at V and 3 bases at J, with 11 bases between. This CDR3 region has 13 residues. Germline values: CDR1 GTSNPN, CDR2 SVGIG (reference sequence). The CDR3 loop is CAWSREVDYGYTF. The DNA of the CDR3 is TGTGCCTGGAGCAGGGAGGTCGACTATGGCTACACCTTC. Full variable domain (rest looked up from reference TRBV30 and TRBJ1-2): SQTIHQWPATLVQPVGSPLSLECTVEGTSNPNLYWYRQAAGRGLQLLFYSVGIGQISSEVPQNLSASRPQDRQFILSSKKLLLSDSGFYLCAWSREVDYGYTFGSGTRLTVV.

V usage is TRBV9 and J usage is TRBJ2-4; 7 nucleotides match TRBD1. The CDR3 consists of 14 residues. V shed 2 bases, J shed 6 bases, and the junction held 5 bases outside the gene matches. Germline CDR1 and CDR2: SGDLS and YYNGEE. CDR3 protein: CASSVDRASNIQYF. CDR3 nucleotide sequence: TGTGCCAGCAGCGTCGACAGGGCATCAAACATTCAGTACTTC.

The chain couples TRBV7-9 to TRBJ1-4, with 8 bases fitting TRBD1. CDR1 and CDR2 from the germline V gene are SEHNR and FQNEAQ (reference sequence). The CDR3 has 18 residues. Trimming cost V 5 bases and J 3 bases; bases outside gene matches: 14. The CDR3 region has the DNA TGTGCCAGCAGCCGTCCCGGGACAGGTTCGGCGGCTAATGAAAAACTGTTTTTT. It translates to CASSRPGTGSAANEKLFF.

The chain employs TRBV10-3 and TRBJ2-3, with 7 positions matching TRBD2. The germline CDR1 and CDR2 sequences are ENHRY and SYGVKD. Trimming at V came to 9 bases and at J to 0 bases, leaving 3 bases not matched to a gene. The CDR3 is 13 amino acids. CDR3 loop: CAIAGTSTDTQYF. The CDR3 DNA reads TGTGCCATAGCGGGAACTAGCACAGATACGCAGTATTTT.

This chain connects TRBV18 to TRBJ2-7; 12 nucleotides agree with TRBD2. After removal of 3 bases from V and 3 bases from J, the junction contained 0 bases not matched to a gene. The length of the CDR3 is 14 residues. Germline-derived CDR1 and CDR2 are KGHSH and LQKENI. The CDR3 coding sequence is TGTGCCAGCTCACCGGGACTAGCGGGCTACGAGCAGTACTTC. This gives the protein CASSPGLAGYEQYF.